A selection of T cell receptor beta chains follows, all from one sample in a study of blood T cell repertoires in COVID-19. Here immunoSEQ multiplex PCR was the method, and the copy in TCRdb shows in-frame clones only, minus some. The data contain roughly 11,000 clones, roughly 82% of them singletons. Input material: peripheral blood. The receptors come from a human donor in a cohort sampled during active COVID-19. Each CDR3 is given with its conserved first and last residue. A D gene is named only where the DNA matches it firmly. Not every row has a clone size; where given, it reads once, few, many or a size class.

CDR3 protein: CASTLEASNQPQHF
CDR3 DNA: TGTGCCAGCACCCTGGAGGCTAGCAATCAGCCCCAGCATTTT
D gene: .
J gene: TRBJ1-5
clone size: few
V gene: TRBV2

CDR3 protein: CASSPGAEGNYGYTF
CDR3 DNA: TGTGCCAGCTCACCAGGGGCGGAGGGGAACTATGGCTACACCTTC
D gene: .
J gene: TRBJ1-2
clone size: .
V gene: TRBV18

CDR3 protein: CASELDSSYEQYF
CDR3 DNA: TGTGCTAGCGAACTTGATAGCTCCTACGAGCAGTACTTC
D gene: .
J gene: TRBJ2-7
clone size: .
V gene: TRBV12-5

CDR3 protein: CASSLAGGGPLGSPLHF
CDR3 DNA: TGTGCCAGCAGCTTGGCGGGGGGGGGCCCCCTGGGTTCACCCCTCCACTTT
D gene: .
J gene: TRBJ1-6
clone size: .
V gene: TRBV5-4

CDR3 protein: CASSFSRSVPDTQYF
CDR3 DNA: TGTGCCAGCAGCTTCTCACGTAGCGTACCAGATACGCAGTATTTT
D gene: .
J gene: TRBJ2-3
clone size: .
V gene: TRBV7-2

CDR3 protein: CASSLTGSTLSRVYGYTF
CDR3 DNA: TGTGCCAGCAGTTTGACAGGGAGTACCTTAAGTAGGGTCTATGGCTACACCTTC
D gene: TRBD1
J gene: TRBJ1-2
clone size: .
V gene: TRBV28

CDR3 protein: CASSLVGGTNEQYF
CDR3 DNA: TGTGCCAGCAGCTTAGTTGGAGGTACGAACGAGCAGTACTTC
D gene: .
J gene: TRBJ2-7
clone size: medium-sized
V gene: TRBV7-9

CDR3 protein: CASSKAQYRERGSRGAVF
CDR3 DNA: TGTGCCAGCAGCAAAGCCCAATACAGGGAACGGGGCTCCCGGGGAGCTGTTTTT
D gene: .
J gene: TRBJ2-2
clone size: .
V gene: TRBV21-1

CDR3 protein: CASSPRLTGNTEAFF
CDR3 DNA: TGTGCCAGCAGCCCTAGACTGACAGGGAACACTGAAGCTTTCTTT
D gene: .
J gene: TRBJ1-1
clone size: few
V gene: TRBV7-6

CDR3 protein: CASSLDSPNSPLHF
CDR3 DNA: TGCGCCAGCAGCTTGGATAGCCCCAATTCACCCCTCCACTTT
D gene: .
J gene: TRBJ1-6
clone size: .
V gene: TRBV5-1

CDR3 protein: CAFQVREGTEAFF
CDR3 DNA: TGTGCATTCCAAGTCAGGGAAGGGACTGAAGCTTTCTTT
D gene: .
J gene: TRBJ1-1
clone size: once
V gene: TRBV10-3

CDR3 protein: CASSLDLYEQYF
CDR3 DNA: TGCGCCAGCAGCTTGGATCTCTACGAGCAGTACTTC
D gene: .
J gene: TRBJ2-7
clone size: .
V gene: TRBV5-1

CDR3 protein: CATSERGGSTDTQYF
CDR3 DNA: TGTGCCACCAGTGAGCGGGGGGGGAGCACAGATACGCAGTATTTT
D gene: TRBD2
J gene: TRBJ2-3
clone size: .
V gene: TRBV24-1

CDR3 protein: CASSKRDRDYGYTF
CDR3 DNA: TGCGCCAGCAGCAAACGGGACAGAGACTATGGCTACACCTTC
D gene: TRBD1
J gene: TRBJ1-2
clone size: .
V gene: TRBV5-1

CDR3 protein: CASSLGTDYGYTF
CDR3 DNA: TGTGCCAGCAGCTTAGGGACAGACTATGGCTACACCTTC
D gene: TRBD1
J gene: TRBJ1-2
clone size: .
V gene: TRBV5-5

CDR3 protein: CASSLSGQGNYGYTF
CDR3 DNA: TGCGCCAGCAGCTTGTCGGGACAGGGGAACTATGGCTACACCTTC
D gene: TRBD1
J gene: TRBJ1-2
clone size: .
V gene: TRBV5-1

CDR3 protein: CASSVLRGHGNTEAFF
CDR3 DNA: TGTGCCAGCAGCGTACTCAGGGGGCACGGGAACACTGAAGCTTTCTTT
D gene: TRBD1
J gene: TRBJ1-1
clone size: .
V gene: TRBV11-2

CDR3 protein: CASSLKGGYNSPLHF
CDR3 DNA: TGTGCCAGCAGCTTAAAAGGCGGATATAATTCACCCCTCCACTTT
D gene: .
J gene: TRBJ1-6
clone size: few
V gene: TRBV7-3

CDR3 protein: CASSKDRGVYNEQFF
CDR3 DNA: TGTGCCAGCAGCAAAGACAGGGGGGTATACAATGAGCAGTTCTTC
D gene: TRBD1
J gene: TRBJ2-1
clone size: .
V gene: TRBV6-5

CDR3 protein: CAWRGGTGYSYNSPLHF
CDR3 DNA: TGTGCCTGGAGGGGCGGGACAGGGTACTCCTATAATTCACCCCTCCACTTT
D gene: TRBD1
J gene: TRBJ1-6
clone size: .
V gene: TRBV30

CDR3 protein: CASGAGAPTDTQYF
CDR3 DNA: TGCGCCAGCGGAGCGGGGGCCCCCACAGATACGCAGTATTTT
D gene: TRBD2
J gene: TRBJ2-3
clone size: .
V gene: TRBV5-1

CDR3 protein: CASSRQITGELFF
CDR3 DNA: TGTGCCAGCAGCAGACAGATCACCGGGGAGCTGTTTTTT
D gene: .
J gene: TRBJ2-2
clone size: .
V gene: TRBV2